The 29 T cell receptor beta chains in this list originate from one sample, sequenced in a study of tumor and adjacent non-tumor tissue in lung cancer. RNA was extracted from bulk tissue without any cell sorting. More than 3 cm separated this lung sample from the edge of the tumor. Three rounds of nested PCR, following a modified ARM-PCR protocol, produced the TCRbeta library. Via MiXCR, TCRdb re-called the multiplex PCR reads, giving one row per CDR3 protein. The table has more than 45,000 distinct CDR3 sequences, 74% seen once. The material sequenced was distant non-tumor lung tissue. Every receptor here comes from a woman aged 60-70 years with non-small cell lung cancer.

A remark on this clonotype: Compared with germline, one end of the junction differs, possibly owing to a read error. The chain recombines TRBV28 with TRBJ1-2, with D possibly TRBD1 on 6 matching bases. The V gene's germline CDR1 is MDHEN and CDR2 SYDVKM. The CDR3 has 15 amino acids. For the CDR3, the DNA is TGTGTCAGCAGTTTGACACGGAGGGGGAACTATGGCTACACCTTC. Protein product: CVSSLTRRGNYGYTF.

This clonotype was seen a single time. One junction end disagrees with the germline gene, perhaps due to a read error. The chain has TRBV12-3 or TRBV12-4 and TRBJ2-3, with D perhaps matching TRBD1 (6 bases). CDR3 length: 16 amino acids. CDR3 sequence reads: CASSSTGAGATDTQYF. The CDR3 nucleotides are TGCGCCAGCAGTTCAACCGGGGCAGGGGCGACGGATACGCAGTATTTT.

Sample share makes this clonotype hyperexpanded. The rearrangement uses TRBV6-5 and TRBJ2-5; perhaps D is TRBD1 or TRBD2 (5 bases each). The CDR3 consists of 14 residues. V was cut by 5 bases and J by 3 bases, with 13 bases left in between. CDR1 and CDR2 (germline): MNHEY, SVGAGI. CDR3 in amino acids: CASSAQGEEETQYF. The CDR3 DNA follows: TGTGCCAGCAGTGCCCAGGGAGAGGAAGAGACCCAGTACTTC.

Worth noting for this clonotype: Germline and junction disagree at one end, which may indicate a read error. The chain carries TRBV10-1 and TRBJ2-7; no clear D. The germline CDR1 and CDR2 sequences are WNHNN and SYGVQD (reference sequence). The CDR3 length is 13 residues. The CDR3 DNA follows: TGCGCCAACAGTGAGCAGAGACGAAGTGAGCAGCACTTC. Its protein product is CANSEQRRSEQHF.

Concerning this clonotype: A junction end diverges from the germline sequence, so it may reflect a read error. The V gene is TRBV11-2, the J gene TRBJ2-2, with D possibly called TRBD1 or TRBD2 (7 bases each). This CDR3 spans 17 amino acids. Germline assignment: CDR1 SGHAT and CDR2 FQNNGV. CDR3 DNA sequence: TGTACCAGCAGCTCCCCTCAGGGGGGGCGGAACACCGGGGAGCTGTTTTTT. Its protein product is CTSSSPQGGRNTGELFF. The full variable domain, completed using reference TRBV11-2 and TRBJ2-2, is EAGVAQSPRYKIIEKRQSVAFWCNPISGHATLYWYQQILGQGPKLLIQFQNNGVVDDSQLPKDRFSAERLKGVDSTLKIQPAKLEDSAVYLCTSSSPQGGRNTGELFFGEGSRLTVL.

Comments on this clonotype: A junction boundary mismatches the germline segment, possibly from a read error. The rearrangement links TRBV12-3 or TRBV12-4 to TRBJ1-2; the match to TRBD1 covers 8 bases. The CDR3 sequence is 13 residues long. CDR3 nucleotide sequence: TGTGCCAGCAGGGGCGACAGGGGCTATGCCTACACTTTC. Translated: CASRGDRGYAYTF.

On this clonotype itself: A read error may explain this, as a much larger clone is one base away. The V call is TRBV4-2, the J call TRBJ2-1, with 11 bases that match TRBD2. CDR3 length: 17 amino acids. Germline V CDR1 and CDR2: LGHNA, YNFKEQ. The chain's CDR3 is CVSSRKLAGDNRVEQFF. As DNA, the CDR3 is TGTGTCAGCAGCCGGAAACTAGCGGGGGATAACCGGGTGGAGCAGTTCTTC.

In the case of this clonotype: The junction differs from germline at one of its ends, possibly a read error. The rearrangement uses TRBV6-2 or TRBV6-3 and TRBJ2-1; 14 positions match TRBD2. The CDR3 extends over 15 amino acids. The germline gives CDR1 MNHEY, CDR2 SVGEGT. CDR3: CASSYSTSGRGEQLF. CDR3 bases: TGTGCCAGCAGTTACTCGACTAGCGGGAGGGGTGAGCAGCTCTTC.

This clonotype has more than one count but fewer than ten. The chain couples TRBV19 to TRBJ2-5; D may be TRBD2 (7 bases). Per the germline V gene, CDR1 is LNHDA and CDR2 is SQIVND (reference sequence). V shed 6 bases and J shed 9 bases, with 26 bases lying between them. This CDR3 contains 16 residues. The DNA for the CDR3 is TGTGCCAGTAGGACCAATATAGGGGGGACTAAAAGCCCCCAGTACTTC. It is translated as CASRTNIGGTKSPQYF. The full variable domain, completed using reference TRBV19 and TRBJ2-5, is DGGITQSPKYLFRKEGQNVTLSCEQNLNHDAMYWYRQDPGQGLRLIYYSQIVNDFQKGDIAEGYSVSREKKESFPLTVTSAQKNPTAFYLCASRTNIGGTKSPQYFGPGTRLLVL.

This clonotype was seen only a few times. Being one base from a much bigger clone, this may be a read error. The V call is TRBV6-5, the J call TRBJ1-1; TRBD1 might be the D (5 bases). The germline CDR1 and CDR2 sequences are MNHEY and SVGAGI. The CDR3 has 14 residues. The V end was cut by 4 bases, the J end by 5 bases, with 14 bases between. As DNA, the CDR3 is TGTGCCAGCAGTTCGTTCGAGGGGCATACTGAAGCTTTCTTT. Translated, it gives CASSSFEGHTEAFF.

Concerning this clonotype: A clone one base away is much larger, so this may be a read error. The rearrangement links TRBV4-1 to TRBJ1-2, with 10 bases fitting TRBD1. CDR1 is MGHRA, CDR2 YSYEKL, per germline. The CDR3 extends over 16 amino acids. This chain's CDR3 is CASSQDGDRGWDGHTF. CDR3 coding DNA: TGCGCCAGCAGCCAAGATGGGGACAGGGGTTGGGATGGCCACACCTTC.

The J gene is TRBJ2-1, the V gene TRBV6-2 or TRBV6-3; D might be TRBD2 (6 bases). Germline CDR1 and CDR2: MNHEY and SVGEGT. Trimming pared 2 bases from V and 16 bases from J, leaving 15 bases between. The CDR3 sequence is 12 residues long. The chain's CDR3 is CASSYTSNEHFF. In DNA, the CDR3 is TGTGCCAGCAGTTACACTAGCAATGAACATTTCTTC.

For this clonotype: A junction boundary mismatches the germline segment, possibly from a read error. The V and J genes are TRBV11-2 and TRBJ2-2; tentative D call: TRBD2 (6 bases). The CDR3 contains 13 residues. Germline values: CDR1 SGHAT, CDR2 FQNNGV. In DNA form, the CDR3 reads TGTACCAGCAACCCTCGGAGGGCCGGGGAACTGTTTTTT. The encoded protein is CTSNPRRAGELFF.

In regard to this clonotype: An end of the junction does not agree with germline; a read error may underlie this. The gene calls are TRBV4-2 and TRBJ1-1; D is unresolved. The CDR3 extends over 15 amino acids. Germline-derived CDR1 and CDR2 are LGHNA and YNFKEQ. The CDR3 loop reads CASSQDGELGTEAFF. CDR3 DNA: TGTGCCAGTAGCCAAGATGGGGAGCTTGGCACTGAAGCTTTCTTT.

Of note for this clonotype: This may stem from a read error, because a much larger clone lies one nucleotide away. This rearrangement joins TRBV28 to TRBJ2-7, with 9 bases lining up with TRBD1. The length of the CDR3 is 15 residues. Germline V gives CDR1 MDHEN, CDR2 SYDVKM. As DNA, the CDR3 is TGTGCCGGCAGTCCTCCGGGACAGGGCTCCTACGAGCAGTACTTC. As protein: CAGSPPGQGSYEQYF.

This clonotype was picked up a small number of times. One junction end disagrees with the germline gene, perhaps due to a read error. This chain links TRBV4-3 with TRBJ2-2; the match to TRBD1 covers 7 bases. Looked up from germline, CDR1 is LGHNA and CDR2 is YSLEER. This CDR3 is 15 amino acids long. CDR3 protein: CTSRQGELNTGELFF. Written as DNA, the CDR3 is TGCACCAGTAGACAGGGCGAACTGAACACCGGGGAGCTGTTTTTT.

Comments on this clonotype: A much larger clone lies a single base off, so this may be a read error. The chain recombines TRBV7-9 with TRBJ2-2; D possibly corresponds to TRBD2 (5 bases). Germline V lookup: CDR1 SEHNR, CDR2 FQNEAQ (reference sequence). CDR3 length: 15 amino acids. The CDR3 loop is CASSLGQANTGKLFF. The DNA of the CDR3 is TGTGCCAGCAGCTTAGGGCAGGCGAACACCGGGAAGCTGTTTTTT.

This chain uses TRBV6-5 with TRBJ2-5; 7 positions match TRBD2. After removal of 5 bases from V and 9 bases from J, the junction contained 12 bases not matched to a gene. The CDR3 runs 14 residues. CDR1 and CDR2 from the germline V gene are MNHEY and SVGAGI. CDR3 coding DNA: TGTGCCAGCAGTGCCCAGGGAGGGGAAGGGTCCCAGTACTTC. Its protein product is CASSAQGGEGSQYF.

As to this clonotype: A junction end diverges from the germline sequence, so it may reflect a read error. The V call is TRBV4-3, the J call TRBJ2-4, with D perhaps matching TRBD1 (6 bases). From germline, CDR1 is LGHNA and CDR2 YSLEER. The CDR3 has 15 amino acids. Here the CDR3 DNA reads TGCCCCAGCAGCCTTTCCTGGACAGCTGAAAACATTCAGTACTTT. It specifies CPSSLSWTAENIQYF.

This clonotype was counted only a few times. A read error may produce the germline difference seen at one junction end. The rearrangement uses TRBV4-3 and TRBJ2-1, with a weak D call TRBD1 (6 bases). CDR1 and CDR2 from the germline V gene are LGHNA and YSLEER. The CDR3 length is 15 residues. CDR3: CASSQDLRGMNEQFF. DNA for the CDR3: TGCGCCAGTAGCCAAGATCTAAGGGGGATGAATGAGCAGTTCTTC.

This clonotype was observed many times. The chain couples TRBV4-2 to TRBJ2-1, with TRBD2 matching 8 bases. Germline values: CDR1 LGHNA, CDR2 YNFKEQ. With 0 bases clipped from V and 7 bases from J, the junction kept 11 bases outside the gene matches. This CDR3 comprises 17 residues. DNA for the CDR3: TGTGCCAGCAGCCAAGATCCACCCGGGGGGGCCCGGAATGAGCAGTTCTTC. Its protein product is CASSQDPPGGARNEQFF.

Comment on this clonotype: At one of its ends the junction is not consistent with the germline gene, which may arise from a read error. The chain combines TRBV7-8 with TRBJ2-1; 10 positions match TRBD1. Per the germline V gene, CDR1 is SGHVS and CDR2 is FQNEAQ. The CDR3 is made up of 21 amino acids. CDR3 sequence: CARSLALIGQGVLSSYNEQFF. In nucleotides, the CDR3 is TGTGCCCGCAGCTTAGCGTTAATCGGACAGGGGGTCCTAAGCTCCTACAATGAGCAGTTCTTC.

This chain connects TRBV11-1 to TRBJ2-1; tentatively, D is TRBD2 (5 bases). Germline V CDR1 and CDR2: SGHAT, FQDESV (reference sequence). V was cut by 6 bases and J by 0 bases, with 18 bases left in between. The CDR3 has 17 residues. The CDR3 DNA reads TGTGCCAGCAGTCGGGATCTCGCATCGAGCTCCTACAATGAGCAGTTCTTC. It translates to CASSRDLASSSYNEQFF.

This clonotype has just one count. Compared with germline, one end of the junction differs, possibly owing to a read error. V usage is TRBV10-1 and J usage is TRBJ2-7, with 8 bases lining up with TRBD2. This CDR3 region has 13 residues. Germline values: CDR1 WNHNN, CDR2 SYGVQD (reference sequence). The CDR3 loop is CASSSGGNDEQNF. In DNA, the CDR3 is TGCGCCAGCAGTAGCGGGGGAAATGACGAGCAAAACTTC.

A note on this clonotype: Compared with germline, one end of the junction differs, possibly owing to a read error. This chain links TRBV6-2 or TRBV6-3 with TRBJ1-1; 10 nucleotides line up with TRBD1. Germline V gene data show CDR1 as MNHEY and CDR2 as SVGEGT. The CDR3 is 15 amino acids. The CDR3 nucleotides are TGTACCAGCAGCTCCATTGTCGCGAGGACAGGGGGAGCTTTCTTT. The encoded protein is CTSSSIVARTGGAFF.

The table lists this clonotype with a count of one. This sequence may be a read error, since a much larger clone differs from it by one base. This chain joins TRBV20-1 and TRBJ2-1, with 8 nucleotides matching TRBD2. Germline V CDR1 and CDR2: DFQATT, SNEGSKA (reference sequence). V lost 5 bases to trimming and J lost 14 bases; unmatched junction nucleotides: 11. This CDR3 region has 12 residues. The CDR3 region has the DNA TGCAGTGCTCCTAATAGCGGGGCGGGCAAGTTCTTC. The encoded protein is CSAPNSGAGKFF.

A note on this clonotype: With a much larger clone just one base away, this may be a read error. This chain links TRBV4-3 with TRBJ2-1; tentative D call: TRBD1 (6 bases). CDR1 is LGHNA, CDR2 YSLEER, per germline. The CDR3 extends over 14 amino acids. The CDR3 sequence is CANSPISDSHEQFF. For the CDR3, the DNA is TGCGCCAACAGCCCCATATCGGACAGCCATGAGCAGTTCTTC.

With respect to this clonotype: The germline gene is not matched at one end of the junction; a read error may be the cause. For the CDR3, the DNA is TGCAGCGTACAGGGGGTACAAGATACCCAGTATTTC. It is translated as CSVQGVQDTQYF. The chain couples TRBV29-1 to TRBJ2-5; 8 bases map to TRBD1. Germline CDR1 SQVTM, CDR2 ANQGSEA. The CDR3 is 12 residues long.

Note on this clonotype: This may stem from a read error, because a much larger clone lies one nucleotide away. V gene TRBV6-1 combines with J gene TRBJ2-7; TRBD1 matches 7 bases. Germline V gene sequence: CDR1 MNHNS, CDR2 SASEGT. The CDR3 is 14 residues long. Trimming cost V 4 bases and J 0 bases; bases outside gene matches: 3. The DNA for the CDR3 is TGTGCCAGCAGTGGGGGACAGTTCTCCTACGAGCAGTACTTC. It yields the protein CASSGGQFSYEQYF.